These T cell receptor beta chains were read from a single sample in a study of CD8+CD57+ T cells in acquired aplastic anemia. TCRdb fed the reads into MiXCR, producing one record per CDR3 protein. The repertoire has roughly 160,000 distinct CDR3 sequences, 70% to 75% of them found once; the top ten carry 45% to 60%. Sequencing was carried out using sorted CD4+, CD8+, or CD8+CD57+ T cells (not recorded which) from PBMCs. The source of these receptors is a human donor with aplastic anemia. CDR3s include the opening cysteine and the closing phenylalanine or tryptophan. D genes are given only for firm matches. Rows may omit the clone size; those that give it use once, few, many or a size class.

D: TRBD2
size: many
J: TRBJ2-1
V: TRBV20-1
DNA: TGCAGTGCTACTCCGACTAGCGGGAACTCCTACAATGAGCAGTTCTTC
CDR3: CSATPTSGNSYNEQFF

D: .
size: .
J: TRBJ2-7
V: TRBV6-4
DNA: TGTGCCAGCAGTGACTGCGAGACAGGCTCCTACGAGCAGTACTTC
CDR3: CASSDCETGSYEQYF

D: TRBD2
size: .
J: TRBJ2-1
V: TRBV7-2
DNA: TGTGCCAGCAGCACCGATCATCTAATAGCGGGAGTAGGATACAATGAGCAGTTCTTC
CDR3: CASSTDHLIAGVGYNEQFF

D: TRBD1
size: .
J: TRBJ1-1
V: TRBV13
DNA: TGTGCCAGCAGCCGACCGGGACAGGGGGCCACTGAAGCTTTCTTT
CDR3: CASSRPGQGATEAFF

D: TRBD2
size: .
J: TRBJ2-1
V: TRBV15
DNA: TGTGCCACCAGCAGAGATCACTCCGTACTAGCGGAGGGCAACGAGCAGTTCTTC
CDR3: CATSRDHSVLAEGNEQFF

D: TRBD2
size: .
J: TRBJ2-4
V: TRBV19
DNA: TGTGCCAGTAGTATATCGCGGCTAGCGGGAGGTACCAAAAACATTCAGTACTTC
CDR3: CASSISRLAGGTKNIQYF

D: .
size: .
J: TRBJ2-2
V: TRBV12-3/TRBV12-4
DNA: TGTGCCAGCAGTTTATGGGGGGCGAACACCGGGGAGCTGTTTTTT
CDR3: CASSLWGANTGELFF

D: .
size: .
J: TRBJ2-7
V: TRBV7-2
DNA: TGTGCCAGCAGATCAAACTTAGGCTCCTACGAGCAGTACTTC
CDR3: CASRSNLGSYEQYF

D: .
size: .
J: TRBJ1-2
V: TRBV12-3/TRBV12-4
DNA: TGTGCCAGCTCCCCTGGGGGGGACTATGGCTACACCTTC
CDR3: CASSPGGDYGYTF

D: .
size: many
J: TRBJ2-7
V: TRBV6-2/TRBV6-3
DNA: TGTGCCAGCAGCCGGGACTCAGCATCTTACGAGCAGTACTTC
CDR3: CASSRDSASYEQYF

D: TRBD2
size: .
J: TRBJ2-5
V: TRBV15
DNA: TGTGCCACCAGCATCCGCGGGAGATACCAAGAGACCCAGTACTTC
CDR3: CATSIRGRYQETQYF

D: .
size: .
J: TRBJ2-1
V: TRBV15
DNA: TGTGCCACCAGCACCGGACAGGAGCAGTTCTTC
CDR3: CATSTGQEQFF

D: .
size: few
J: TRBJ2-7
V: TRBV7-9
DNA: TGTGCCAGCAGCAGAAATGGGTGGGAGCAGTACTTC
CDR3: CASSRNGWEQYF

D: TRBD2
size: .
J: TRBJ2-1
V: TRBV20-1
DNA: TGCAGTGCTAGAGATCGGAGACTAGCGGGAGTTGAGCAGTTCTTC
CDR3: CSARDRRLAGVEQFF

D: .
size: .
J: TRBJ2-3
V: TRBV19
DNA: TGTGCCAGTAACCCGACAGGCCCCACGGGTACGCAGTATTTT
CDR3: CASNPTGPTGTQYF

D: TRBD1
size: few
J: TRBJ2-5
V: TRBV2
DNA: TGTGCCAGCAGTGATGGACAGGGGACTCCAGAGACCCAGTACTTC
CDR3: CASSDGQGTPETQYF